The clone carrying this T cell receptor beta chain was detected ten times or more. Its antigen is unknown. Using its own MiXCR run on the RT-PCR reads, TCRdb lists one record per CDR3 protein. The repertoire holds about 310,000 distinct CDR3 sequences, with 20% to 25% as singletons. This CDR3 has 12 residues. Between the trimmed V and J ends, which lost 0 bases and 10 bases, there was a span of 9 bases. Germline V gene lookup returns CDR1 SQVTM and CDR2 ANQGSEA. The data belong to a study of response to subunit inactivated influenza vaccine. Whole-study findings and limits: The authors suggested that few new T cells are recruited per seasonal influenza vaccination.

The TCR was taken from a man aged 50-75 years who received an inactivated influenza vaccine. The chain links TRBV29-1 to TRBJ1-4; D is possibly TRBD1 (5 bases). Material: PBMCs from blood, obtained less than 22 months after vaccination. CDR3 loop: CSVEERGVKLFF. In DNA form, the CDR3 reads TGCAGCGTTGAAGAACGGGGGGTAAAACTGTTTTTT.